Following are 6 T cell receptor beta chains from one sample sequenced in a study of T cells in Graves' hyperthyroidism and ophthalmopathy. The CDR3 regions of TCR beta were amplified from RNA transcripts. TCR CDR3 underwent first-round RT-PCR with the HTBI primer set. TCRdb processed the multiplex PCR reads anew with MiXCR; each CDR3 protein has one entry. This sample has around 380,000 distinct CDR3 sequences; 13% occur once, and the top ten carry around 20%. The sample consisted of blood. The receptors come from a man aged 25-45 years with Graves' hyperthyroidism that later progressed to Graves' ophthalmopathy.

This sequence joins TRBV4-1 and TRBJ2-1; tentative D call: TRBD2 (6 bases). Looked up from germline, CDR1 is MGHRA and CDR2 is YSYEKL. Deletions cut 1 base from V and 9 bases from J, with 13 bases between. The CDR3 contains 14 residues. The CDR3 DNA reads TGCGCCAGCAGCCAAGTCGAACGGGAGTCTGAGCAGTTCTTC. It yields the protein CASSQVERESEQFF.

The table lists this clonotype with many counts. The chain carries TRBV28 and TRBJ1-5, with a weak D call TRBD1 (6 bases). From germline, CDR1 is MDHEN and CDR2 SYDVKM. The V and J ends lost 8 bases and 7 bases respectively, with 18 bases between them. The CDR3 runs 14 residues. Here the CDR3 DNA reads TGTGCCAGCGTTTCCTACAGGGCGCACCAGCCCCAGCATTTT. Amino acids: CASVSYRAHQPQHF.

The rearrangement links TRBV20-1 to TRBJ2-7, with D possibly TRBD1 on 7 matching bases. The CDR3 has 13 amino acids. V shed 4 bases and J shed 5 bases, with 15 bases lying between them. Germline V gives CDR1 DFQATT, CDR2 SNEGSKA (reference sequence). CDR3 DNA: TGCAGTGCTACCCGCAGGGGGGATCACGAGCAGTACTTC. This sequence encodes CSATRRGDHEQYF.

This clonotype came up many times. This chain uses TRBV2 with TRBJ2-7, with D tentatively TRBD1 (5 bases). CDR1 and CDR2 (germline): SNHLY, FYNNEI. The CDR3 consists of 14 residues. V was cut by 6 bases and J by 1 base, with 13 bases left in between. CDR3 coding DNA: TGTGCCAGCAGAGGGGCCGGCCAATCCTACGAGCAGTACTTC. This gives the protein CASRGAGQSYEQYF. The complete variable domain, with remaining parts taken from reference TRBV2 and TRBJ2-7, reads EPEVTQTPSHQVTQMGQEVILRCVPISNHLYFYWYRQILGQKVEFLVSFYNNEISEKSEIFDDQFSVERPDGSNFTLKIRSTKLEDSAMYFCASRGAGQSYEQYFGPGTRLTVT.

This clonotype has ten or more counts. The V call is TRBV2, the J call TRBJ1-5; 10 nucleotides line up with TRBD1. The V gene's germline CDR1 is SNHLY and CDR2 FYNNEI. V lost 6 bases and J lost 8; bases outside the gene matches: 13. The CDR3 covers 16 residues. The CDR3 DNA reads TGTGCCAGCAGAACCCCGGGACAGGGGCCGGAGGAGCCCCAGCATTTT. Residues: CASRTPGQGPEEPQHF.

This clonotype came up many times. The chain employs TRBV11-2 and TRBJ1-1; D is perhaps TRBD1 (6 bases). The CDR3 has 15 residues. Looked up from germline, CDR1 is SGHAT and CDR2 is FQNNGV. Trimming stripped 4 bases from V and 0 bases from J, with 12 bases between. CDR3 sequence: CASSWTARVNTEAFF. The CDR3 nucleotides read TGTGCCAGCAGCTGGACAGCACGGGTGAACACTGAAGCTTTCTTT.